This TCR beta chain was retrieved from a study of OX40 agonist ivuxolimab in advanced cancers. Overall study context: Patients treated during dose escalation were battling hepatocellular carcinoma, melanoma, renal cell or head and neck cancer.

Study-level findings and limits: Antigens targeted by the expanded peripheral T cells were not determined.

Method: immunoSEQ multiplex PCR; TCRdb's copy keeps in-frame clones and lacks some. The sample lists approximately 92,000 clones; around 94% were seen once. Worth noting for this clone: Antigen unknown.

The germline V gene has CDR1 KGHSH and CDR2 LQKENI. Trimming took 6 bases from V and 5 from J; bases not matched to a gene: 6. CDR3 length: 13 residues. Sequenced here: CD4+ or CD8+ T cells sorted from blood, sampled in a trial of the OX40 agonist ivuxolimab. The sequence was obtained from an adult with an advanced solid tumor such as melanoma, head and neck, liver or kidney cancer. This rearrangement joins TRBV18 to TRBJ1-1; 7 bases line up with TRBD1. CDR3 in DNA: TGTGCCAGCTCTAGCCAGGGGGGAACTGAAGCTTTCTTT. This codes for CASSSQGGTEAFF.